This T cell receptor (beta chain) was obtained from a study of cytomegalovirus exposure and HLA in healthy donors. Overall study findings and caveats: The study designated 160 or so TCR beta chains cytomegalovirus-associated. The tendency of first-cohort TCR clusters to co-occur in the 90 to 150 validation repertoires was the finding of a later analysis.

Germline V gene data show CDR1 as SGHVS and CDR2 as FQNEAQ. V was trimmed by 4 bases and J by 7 bases, leaving 20 bases between them. The length of the CDR3 is 15 residues. Remarks on this clone: The antigen is undetermined.

Using immunoSEQ multiplex PCR, the repertoire was profiled, and TCRdb retains in-frame clones only, with some absent. The profile shows about 74,000 clones, 85% to 95% of them singletons. Sequencing was done on a sample of PBMCs. This TCR was recovered from a woman aged 18-35 years in good health and CMV-seropositive. V gene TRBV7-8 combines with J gene TRBJ2-7; tentative D call: TRBD1 (6 bases). This CDR3 is CASSSDSGFRGEQYF. CDR3 DNA sequence: TGTGCCAGCAGCTCGGACAGTGGGTTTAGGGGGGAGCAGTACTTC.